Sequencing of this T cell receptor (beta chain) was carried out in a study of blood T cell repertoires in COVID-19. Study background: Samples representing acute and convalescent COVID-19 were sourced from the United States, Italy and Spain.

Patients of the Seattle cohort, enrolled during active infection, were followed longitudinally. Clones were sequenced by immunoSEQ multiplex PCR, and TCRdb holds only the in-frame ones, with some missing. The sample holds about 230,000 clones; more than 75% are singletons and the top ten take roughly 11%. The V gene's germline CDR1 is SGHTS and CDR2 YDEGEE. V lost 4 bases and J lost 1; bases outside the gene matches: 16. CDR3 length equals 19 residues. The receptor was derived from a man between 50 and 59 years old with COVID-19, enrolled during active disease. Specimen: peripheral blood. The rearrangement links TRBV5-8 to TRBJ2-7; 11 nucleotides agree with TRBD2. CDR3 amino acids: CASSPLFRGLAEESYEQYF. The CDR3 region has the DNA TGTGCCAGCAGCCCCCTGTTCCGGGGACTAGCGGAGGAATCCTACGAGCAGTACTTC.